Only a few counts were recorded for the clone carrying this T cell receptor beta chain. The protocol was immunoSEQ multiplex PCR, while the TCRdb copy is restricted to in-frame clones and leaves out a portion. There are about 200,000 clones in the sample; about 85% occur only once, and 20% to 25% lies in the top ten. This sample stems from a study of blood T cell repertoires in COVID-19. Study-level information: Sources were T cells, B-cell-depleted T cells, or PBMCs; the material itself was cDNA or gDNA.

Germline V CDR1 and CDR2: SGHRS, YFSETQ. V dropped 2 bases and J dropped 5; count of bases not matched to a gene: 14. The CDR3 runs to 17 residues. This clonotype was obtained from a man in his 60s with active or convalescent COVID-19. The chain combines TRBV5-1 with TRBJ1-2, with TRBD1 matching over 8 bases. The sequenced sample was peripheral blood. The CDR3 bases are TGCGCCAGCAGCTTCGGGAAGCAGGGGGCGGCAAAGTATGGCTACACCTTC. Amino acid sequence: CASSFGKQGAAKYGYTF.